These 16 T cell receptor beta chains originate from one sample sequenced in a study of regulatory T cells in long-lasting Graves disease. Sample time point: persistent/refractory GD, antithyroid drugs over 5 years with positive TRAb. PBMCs were the source of the RNA used for TCR sequencing. The authors built TCR beta libraries using iRepertoire HTBI primers and Arm-PCR of CDR3 regions. TCRdb ran MiXCR on the multiplex PCR reads and lists one entry per CDR3 protein. Of around 510,000 distinct CDR3 sequences listed, less than 25% are singletons. The input for sequencing was peripheral blood mononuclear cells (PBMCs), taken when the disease was refractory, from a patient treated with antithyroid drugs. The receptors come from a female donor with Graves disease.

This clonotype came up a few times. This chain links TRBV10-3 with TRBJ2-7; TRBD1 agrees at 11 bases. The junction had 1 base not matched to a gene; V was cut back by 2 bases and J by 4 bases. Germline CDR1 reads ENHRY; CDR2 reads SYGVKD. The CDR3 contains 14 residues. CDR3 DNA sequence: TGTGCCATCAGTGAGGGGGACAGGGGGTACGAGCAGTACTTC. This codes for CAISEGDRGYEQYF.

At least ten counts were recorded for this clonotype. A junction boundary mismatches the germline segment, possibly from a read error. The chain combines TRBV15 with TRBJ1-1; possibly TRBD1 for D (6 bases). The CDR3 loop spans 17 amino acids. Germline values: CDR1 LNHNV, CDR2 YYDKDF (reference sequence). The chain's CDR3 is CATSRDLIQGLNTEAFF. The CDR3 DNA is TGTGCCACCAGCAGAGATCTGATACAGGGCTTGAATACTGAAGCTTTCTTT.

This clonotype was seen more than once but under ten times. This chain connects TRBV27 to TRBJ1-5; D might be TRBD1 (5 bases). Trimming took off 5 bases at V and 0 bases at J, with 17 bases between the two ends. The germline gives CDR1 MNHEY, CDR2 SMNVEV (reference sequence). The length of the CDR3 is 17 residues. Written as DNA, the CDR3 is TGTGCCAGCAGTCCGAACCCCCGACAGATTAGCAATCAGCCCCAGCATTTT. Translation gives CASSPNPRQISNQPQHF.

This clonotype showed up many times. This chain joins TRBV7-9 and TRBJ2-5, with TRBD1 matching over 9 bases. The CDR3 is 15 residues long. Looked up from germline, CDR1 is SEHNR and CDR2 is FQNEAQ (reference sequence). Losses at the gene ends were 4 bases for V and 4 bases for J; bases not matched to a gene: 7. The CDR3 is CASSSGNRGRETQYF. The DNA of the CDR3 is TGTGCCAGCAGCTCTGGAAACAGGGGGCGAGAGACCCAGTACTTC. Full variable domain (remainder filled in from reference TRBV7-9 and TRBJ2-5): DTGVSQNPRHKITKRGQNVTFRCDPISEHNRLYWYRQTLGQGPEFLTYFQNEAQLEKSRLLSDRFSAERPKGSFSTLEIQRTEQGDSAMYLCASSSGNRGRETQYFGPGTRLLVL.

The chain has TRBV28 and TRBJ2-3, with D uncertain. V was cut by 6 bases and J by 4 bases, with 14 bases left in between. Germline lookup yields CDR1 MDHEN and CDR2 SYDVKM. This CDR3 is 14 amino acids long. The CDR3 spells CASSSRGNPDTQYF. The CDR3 coding sequence is TGTGCCAGCAGCTCACGTGGGAACCCAGATACGCAGTATTTT.

This clonotype was recorded many times. The chain combines TRBV12-3 or TRBV12-4 with TRBJ1-4; 10 bases line up with TRBD1. Trimming removed 0 bases from V and 9 bases from J; junction bases left unmatched: 7. The CDR3 sequence is 16 residues long. CDR3 protein: CASSLAMTGGRQKLFF. DNA of the CDR3: TGTGCCAGCAGTTTAGCGATGACAGGGGGCAGGCAAAAACTGTTTTTT.

This clonotype was observed a handful of times. The chain combines TRBV27 with TRBJ2-7, with a possible D match to TRBD2 (5 bases). The CDR3 covers 17 residues. Trimming shortened V by 3 bases and J by 0 bases, and 18 bases separated the two germline ends. Germline CDR1 MNHEY, CDR2 SMNVEV (reference sequence). The CDR3 coding sequence is TGTGCCAGCAGTTTCAAGTACGGACTCCTTAGCTCCTACGAGCAGTACTTC. Translated, it gives CASSFKYGLLSSYEQYF.

This clonotype was observed at least ten times. The chain joins TRBV6-2 or TRBV6-3 to TRBJ1-2, with a tentative D call TRBD1 (5 bases). Germline V gene lookup returns CDR1 MNHEY and CDR2 SVGEGT. Trimming removed 4 bases at V and 4 bases at J, with 16 bases between. This CDR3 has 15 amino acids. This chain's CDR3 is CASSSRTSGAYGYTF. Written as DNA, the CDR3 is TGTGCCAGCAGTTCCAGAACCTCCGGGGCCTATGGCTACACCTTC.

This sequence joins TRBV6-1 and TRBJ2-2; D is unresolved. The germline V gene has CDR1 MNHNS and CDR2 SASEGT. V lost 5 bases and J lost 5, with 12 bases in between. This CDR3 comprises 14 residues. The CDR3 spells CASSRIGETGELFF. The CDR3 DNA reads TGTGCCAGCAGTCGTATCGGTGAGACCGGGGAGCTGTTTTTT.

The chain couples TRBV19 to TRBJ1-3, with D perhaps TRBD1 (6 bases). Trimming cost V 8 bases and J 3 bases, with 14 bases left between them. CDR3 length: 14 amino acids. Looked up from germline, CDR1 is LNHDA and CDR2 is SQIVND (reference sequence). The CDR3 sequence: CASVQRGIGNTIYF. As DNA, the CDR3 is TGTGCCAGTGTGCAAAGGGGGATTGGAAACACCATATATTTT.

This clonotype was seen many times. This sequence joins TRBV12-3 or TRBV12-4 and TRBJ1-1; TRBD1 is a possible D gene (5 bases). V lost 4 bases to trimming and J lost 1 base, with 16 bases between them. This CDR3 comprises 16 residues. In nucleotides, the CDR3 is TGTGCCAGCAGTTCGAAATTGGGACGGAAGAACACTGAAGCTTTCTTT. Translation gives CASSSKLGRKNTEAFF.

This clonotype was recorded many times. This chain joins TRBV7-9 and TRBJ2-5, with 9 positions matching TRBD1. Trimming at V came to 1 base and at J to 5 bases, leaving 8 bases not matched to a gene. The germline gives CDR1 SEHNR, CDR2 FQNEAQ (reference sequence). The CDR3 totals 16 residues. As DNA, the CDR3 is TGTGCCAGCAGCTTAGGACCCCGACAGGGGGGGGAGACCCAGTACTTC. It specifies CASSLGPRQGGETQYF. The full variable domain, completed using reference TRBV7-9 and TRBJ2-5, is DTGVSQNPRHKITKRGQNVTFRCDPISEHNRLYWYRQTLGQGPEFLTYFQNEAQLEKSRLLSDRFSAERPKGSFSTLEIQRTEQGDSAMYLCASSLGPRQGGETQYFGPGTRLLVL.

The table lists this clonotype with many counts. The chain couples TRBV6-1 to TRBJ1-2; no clear D gene. This CDR3 region has 13 residues. CDR1 and CDR2 (germline): MNHNS, SASEGT. The ends were cut back, 6 bases at V and 2 bases at J, with 10 bases in the middle. The chain's CDR3 is CASRMDGNYGYTF. In nucleotides, the CDR3 is TGTGCCAGCAGAATGGACGGAAACTATGGCTACACCTTC.

This clonotype was seen repeatedly, ten times or more. This chain joins TRBV9 and TRBJ2-2; D may match TRBD1 or TRBD2 (6 bases each). The V and J ends lost 4 bases and 2 bases respectively, with 15 bases between them. This CDR3 has 16 amino acids. Germline values: CDR1 SGDLS, CDR2 YYNGEE. This CDR3 reads CASSFIGGGNTGELFF. CDR3 nucleotide sequence: TGTGCCAGCAGCTTCATCGGGGGCGGAAACACCGGGGAGCTGTTTTTT.

This clonotype was picked up a small number of times. Given a much more abundant clone one base away, this may be a read error. V usage is TRBV28 and J usage is TRBJ2-7; 7 bases are a match to TRBD2. The V and J ends lost 10 bases and 6 bases, in that order; junction bases with no gene match: 15. The CDR3 loop spans 14 amino acids. Germline V CDR1 and CDR2: MDHEN, SYDVKM. CDR3 in amino acids: CAILRTGTTGEQYF. The CDR3 nucleotides are TGTGCCATCCTTAGGACCGGGACTACTGGCGAGCAGTACTTC.

On this clonotype itself: One base away lies a much larger clone, so this may be a sequencing read error. The V and J genes are TRBV30 and TRBJ1-1; the D is unclear. Germline loops: CDR1 GTSNPN, CDR2 SVGIG (reference sequence). This CDR3 comprises 10 residues. CDR3 in amino acids: CARSKTEAFF. CDR3 in DNA: TGTGCCCGGAGTAAAACTGAAGCTTTCTTT.